This TCR beta chain came from a study of CD8+ T cells in alopecia areata (dated by TCRdb to about 2018). The study in broad terms: The treated patients took part in an open-label pilot trial in which moderate-to-severe alopecia areata was treated with oral tofacitinib at 5 to 10 mg twice daily. Human TCRbeta sequencing covered scalp tissue and sorted CD4+ and CD8+ peripheral blood T cells from patchy and totalis/universalis alopecia areata patients and healthy controls. In both human patients and the C3H/HeJ mouse model, the study applied high-throughput TCRbeta sequencing to look at T cell clonal expansion in alopecia areata. Scalp clonality was compared across normal scalp (n=4), patchy alopecia areata scalp (n=8), and alopecia totalis/universalis scalp (n=8). Tofacitinib was administered for 6 to 18 months, and 6 months of follow-up off drug were then conducted to assess delayed response and recurrence. Tofacitinib-treated patients had biopsies at baseline and at 4 and 24 weeks of treatment, with a later scalp biopsy in several patients. Disease severity in treated patients was measured with the SALT score, which quantifies the percentage of affected scalp surface area. RNA came from the PAXgene miRNA kit for fixed scalp, the miRNeasy kit for PBMCs, and the RNeasy kit for mouse skin. immunoSEQ multiplex PCR using 35 Vbeta forward primers and 13 Jbeta reverse primers was used to amplify TCRbeta CDR3 regions. The investigation overall reported the following: With tofacitinib, both scalp clonality and the number of expanded CD8+ clones among the top 100 scalp clones went down significantly. Many expanded lesional clones persisted in scalp and blood during tofacitinib treatment, which may partly explain relapse after stopping treatment. Compared with mice, TCR sequences shared between patients were less clear, possibly partly because of HLA diversity across the patient population. Higher clonality and more expanded CD8+ clones were observed in lesional scalp than in normal scalp, particularly in alopecia totalis/universalis, a finding suggestive of antigenic drive. Because the treated cohort was small and included a single nonresponder, larger studies are needed to assess links between baseline CD8+ expansion and response. Resident alphabeta T cells in normal human skin are also sequenced, complicating scalp TCR repertoire analysis, unlike mouse skin dominated by gammadelta T cells.

The time point label here, explained by the study, means: less than 25 weeks on oral tofacitinib. The treatment or condition label here, explained by the study, means: oral pan-JAK inhibitor, 5-10 mg twice daily. Lesional scalp punch biopsies and peripheral blood were obtained from alopecia areata patients. Scalp biopsies from humans were placed right away in PAXgene tissue containers for fixation. Including cysteine and phenylalanine, the CDR3 has 15 amino acids. Only the CDR3 region is kept as DNA, spanning 45 bases read in frame from base 1. The germline V gene (reference sequence) supplies CDR1 SEHNR and CDR2 FQNEAQ. Compared with germline, V lacks 5 bases and J lacks 1 base; bases without a gene match: 3. To prepare the library, the immunoSEQ multiplex PCR assay was applied. For TCR sequencing, RNA was extracted from every sample and reverse transcribed into cDNA to serve as template. First-strand cDNA was synthesized with SuperScript III using a 2:1 mix of oligo-dT and random hexamers. A synthetic immune receptor repertoire was used to gauge amplification bias, and whatever bias remained was removed computationally. The paper's processing steps were these. Raw reads were preprocessed to remove errors, and CDR3 was defined by IMGT conventions from the conserved cysteine to phenylalanine. Clonality was computed by normalizing Shannon entropy by log2 of the number of productive unique TCRs and subtracting the result from 1. Scalp TCRbeta sequences were cross-referenced with sorted blood CD4 and CD8 repertoires so that the CD4 or CD8 identity of scalp clones could be inferred. Imported from immuneACCESS, the table was reduced by TCRdb to in-frame sequences with V and J called. These copies leave out some clones; in studies compared against another copy, an unresolved V gene accounts for under half, and the cause of the remainder is not known. D and trimming come from the DNA, and the V and J calls and clone size come from that table. The sample records approximately 4,500 clones, less than 70% of which are singletons. Roughly 8% of the sample lies in the top ten.

In this sample, this clone turned up a few times. Its binding antigen is unknown. No qualities accompany the bases; no much larger clone lies one base away. This receptor was taken from a human donor with alopecia areata. The rearrangement joined TRBV7-9 to TRBJ2-3; TRBD2 lines up with 10 middle nucleotides. The specimen was skin, collected at week 24, from a patient treated with tofacitinib. The nucleotides are TGTGCCAGCAGCCGGACTAGCGGAGGCACAGATACGCAGTATTTT. This translates into CASSRTSGGTDTQYF.